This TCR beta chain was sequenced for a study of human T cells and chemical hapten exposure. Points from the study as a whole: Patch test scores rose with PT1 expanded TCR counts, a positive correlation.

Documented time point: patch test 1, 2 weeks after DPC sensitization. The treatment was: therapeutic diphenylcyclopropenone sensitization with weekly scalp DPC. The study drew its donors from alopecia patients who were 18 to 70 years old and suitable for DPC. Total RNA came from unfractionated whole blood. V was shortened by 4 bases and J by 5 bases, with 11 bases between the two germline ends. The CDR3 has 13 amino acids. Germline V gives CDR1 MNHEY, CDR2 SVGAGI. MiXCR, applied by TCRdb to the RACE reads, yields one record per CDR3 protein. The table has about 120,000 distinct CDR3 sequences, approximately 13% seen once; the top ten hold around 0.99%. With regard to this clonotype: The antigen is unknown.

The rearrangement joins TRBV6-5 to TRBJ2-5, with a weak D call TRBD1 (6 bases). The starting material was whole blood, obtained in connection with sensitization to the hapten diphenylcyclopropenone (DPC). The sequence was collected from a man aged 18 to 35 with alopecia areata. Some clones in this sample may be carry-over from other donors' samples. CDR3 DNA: TGTGCCAGCAGTTGGACAGAGGGGGAGACCCAGTACTTC. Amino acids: CASSWTEGETQYF.